Following are 28 T cell receptor beta chains from one sample sequenced in a study of blood T cell repertoires in COVID-19. Measured with immunoSEQ multiplex PCR; TCRdb has only the in-frame clones, and not every one. The table lists fewer than 150,000 clones, 80% to 90% of them singletons. What was sequenced was peripheral blood. The receptors come from a man aged 65-85 years who had recovered from COVID-19.

The CDR3 here is CASSPRAGGPNEQFF. CDR3 nucleotides: TGTGCCAGCAGCCCACGCGCGGGGGGACCTAATGAGCAGTTCTTC. The chain has TRBV7-3 and TRBJ2-1; 8 nucleotides match TRBD2. V was pared by 5 bases and J by 7 bases, with 10 bases of the junction left unmatched. CDR1 SGHTA and CDR2 FQGTGA come from the germline V gene. The CDR3 sequence is 15 residues long.

V gene TRBV5-1 combines with J gene TRBJ1-5; 10 nucleotides align to TRBD1. Germline CDR1 is SGHRS and CDR2 is YFSETQ. This CDR3 comprises 14 residues. With 4 bases clipped from V and 6 bases from J, the junction kept 4 bases outside the gene matches. CDR3 sequence reads: CASSGTGVVQPQHF. In nucleotides, the CDR3 is TGCGCCAGCAGCGGGACAGGGGTTGTTCAGCCCCAGCATTTT.

This chain joins TRBV18 and TRBJ2-4; 8 bases match TRBD1. V lost 2 bases to trimming and J lost 0 bases; unmatched junction nucleotides: 9. This CDR3 is built from 18 residues. Germline V lookup: CDR1 KGHSH, CDR2 LQKENI. The CDR3 DNA reads TGTGCCAGCTCACCATGGATCGGGGACAGGTTAGCCAAAAACATTCAGTACTTC. Translating it yields CASSPWIGDRLAKNIQYF.

CDR3 in DNA: TGTGCCAGCAGCGTGGGACACCCTGGCAAGGCTTTCTTT. Translated, it gives CASSVGHPGKAFF. The chain couples TRBV9 to TRBJ1-1; a possible D gene is TRBD1 (6 bases). V lost 2 bases to trimming and J lost 11 bases, with 16 bases between them. Germline V gene lookup returns CDR1 SGDLS and CDR2 YYNGEE. The CDR3 contains 13 residues.

The chain has TRBV7-9 and TRBJ1-4; possible D gene TRBD1, 5 bases. Germline CDR1 SEHNR, CDR2 FQNEAQ (reference sequence). Deletions cut 1 base from V and 1 base from J, with 7 bases between. The CDR3 loop spans 15 amino acids. The CDR3 sequence: CASSLGRGTNEKLFF. DNA of the CDR3: TGTGCCAGCAGCTTAGGGAGGGGAACTAATGAAAAACTGTTTTTT. Full variable domain (remainder filled in from reference TRBV7-9 and TRBJ1-4): DTGVSQNPRHKITKRGQNVTFRCDPISEHNRLYWYRQTLGQGPEFLTYFQNEAQLEKSRLLSDRFSAERPKGSFSTLEIQRTEQGDSAMYLCASSLGRGTNEKLFFGSGTQLSVL.

V and J are TRBV6-2 or TRBV6-3 and TRBJ2-5; unclear D gene. Germline V gives CDR1 MNHEY, CDR2 SVGEGT. The CDR3 contains 11 residues. The ends were cut back, 4 bases at V and 13 bases at J, with 13 bases in the middle. This CDR3 reads CASSSARSPYF. The CDR3 DNA reads TGTGCCAGCAGTTCGGCGAGGAGTCCGTACTTC.

The chain recombines TRBV5-5 with TRBJ1-1; TRBD1 is a possible D gene (5 bases). Trimming removed 2 bases at V and 5 bases at J, with 19 bases between. This CDR3 spans 16 amino acids. The germline CDR1 and CDR2 sequences are SGHKS and YYEKEE (reference sequence). DNA for the CDR3: TGTGCCAGCAGCTTCTTTCTGGACATAAAGGTAACTGAAGCTTTCTTT. As protein: CASSFFLDIKVTEAFF.

The sample holds one count of this clone. The V gene is TRBV6-5, the J gene TRBJ1-1; D possibly corresponds to TRBD1 (5 bases). CDR3 length: 12 residues. Germline-derived CDR1 and CDR2 are MNHEY and SVGAGI. The CDR3 loop reads CASQRRGTEAFF. DNA for the CDR3: TGTGCTTCGCAACGGAGGGGCACTGAAGCTTTCTTT.

This chain uses TRBV2 with TRBJ2-3; 11 bases align to TRBD2. The CDR3 sequence is 18 residues long. CDR1 is SNHLY and CDR2 is FYNNEI in the germline V gene. V was pared by 6 bases and J by 5 bases, with 16 bases of the junction left unmatched. The DNA of the CDR3 is TGTGCCAGCAGCCGAAACCCAAGGCTAGCGGGAGGTGGAGATACGCAGTATTTT. It encodes CASSRNPRLAGGGDTQYF.

The chain links TRBV6-5 to TRBJ2-7; 8 bases agree with TRBD1. CDR1 and CDR2 (germline): MNHEY, SVGAGI. Trimming at V came to 2 bases and at J to 2 bases, leaving 5 bases not matched to a gene. The length of the CDR3 is 15 residues. CDR3 protein: CASSYTRTGTYEQYF. CDR3 nucleotides: TGTGCCAGCAGTTACACACGGACAGGGACCTACGAGCAGTACTTC.

J is TRBJ1-5 and V is TRBV28; D is unclear. This CDR3 has 14 residues. V was shortened by 6 bases and J by 4 bases, with 13 bases between the two germline ends. CDR1 and CDR2 (germline): MDHEN, SYDVKM. CDR3 amino acids: CASREAGGNQPQHF. DNA of the CDR3: TGTGCCAGCAGAGAGGCGGGAGGTAATCAGCCCCAGCATTTT. The variable domain in full, completed from reference TRBV28 and TRBJ1-5, reads DVKVTQSSRYLVKRTGEKVFLECVQDMDHENMFWYRQDPGLGLRLIYFSYDVKMKEKGDIPEGYSVSREKKERFSLILESASTNQTSMYLCASREAGGNQPQHFGDGTRLSIL.

This clone was observed a single time. The chain has TRBV7-2 and TRBJ2-3; 10 bases are a match to TRBD2. V lost 5 bases to trimming and J lost 1 base; unmatched junction nucleotides: 3. Germline V gives CDR1 SGHTA, CDR2 FQGNSA. This CDR3 is built from 15 residues. In nucleotides, the CDR3 is TGTGCCAGCAGCGGGAGCGGGAGGGGCACAGATACGCAGTATTTT. It is translated as CASSGSGRGTDTQYF.

This clone appeared a single time. V gene TRBV5-8 combines with J gene TRBJ2-1; tentatively, D is TRBD2 (5 bases). The germline V gene encodes CDR1 SGHTS and CDR2 YDEGEE. V was pared by 1 base and J by 8 bases, with 16 bases between. There are 15 residues in the CDR3. The CDR3 DNA follows: TGTGCCAGCAGCTTGAGGCTCTTCGCGGGCGATGAGCAGTTCTTC. As protein: CASSLRLFAGDEQFF. Full variable domain (remainder filled in from reference TRBV5-8 and TRBJ2-1): EAGVTQSPTHLIKTRGQQATLRCSPISGHTSVYWYQQALGLGLQFLLWYDEGEERNRGNFPPRFSGRQFPNYSSELNVNALELEDSALYLCASSLRLFAGDEQFFGPGTRLTVL.

This chain uses TRBV18 with TRBJ1-1; D possibly corresponds to TRBD1 (5 bases). Germline CDR1 reads KGHSH; CDR2 reads LQKENI. The CDR3 loop spans 14 amino acids. V lost 2 bases and J lost 4, with 11 bases in between. DNA for the CDR3: TGTGCCAGCTCACCAGGGGCCCTGGGCACTGAAGCTTTCTTT. Translated, it gives CASSPGALGTEAFF. Combining the CDR3 with reference TRBV18 and TRBJ1-1 gives the whole variable domain NAGVMQNPRHLVRRRGQEARLRCSPMKGHSHVYWYRQLPEEGLKFMVYLQKENIIDESGMPKERFSAEFPKEGPSILRIQQVVRGDSAAYFCASSPGALGTEAFFGQGTRLTVV.

This chain uses TRBV5-1 with TRBJ2-7; a weak D match, TRBD1 (5 bases). V gave up 2 bases and J gave up 6 bases, with 9 bases separating them. Germline values: CDR1 SGHRS, CDR2 YFSETQ. The CDR3 totals 12 residues. The CDR3 here is CASSFRATEQYF. CDR3 DNA sequence: TGCGCCAGCAGCTTCAGGGCCACCGAGCAGTACTTC.

The gene calls are TRBV5-1 and TRBJ2-1; 11 bases are a match to TRBD2. The CDR3 sequence is 16 residues long. Germline assignment: CDR1 SGHRS and CDR2 YFSETQ. V lost 4 bases and J lost 3; bases outside the gene matches: 6. CDR3 sequence (DNA): TGCGCCAGCAGCCCCAACGGGACTAGCGGCTACAATGAGCAGTTCTTC. This codes for CASSPNGTSGYNEQFF.

V is TRBV7-8 and J is TRBJ2-5; D perhaps matches TRBD2 (5 bases). Germline loops: CDR1 SGHVS, CDR2 FQNEAQ. Trimming took 2 bases from V and 0 from J, leaving 10 bases between them. The CDR3 is 15 residues long. CDR3 in amino acids: CASSLRWRDQETQYF. In nucleotides, the CDR3 is TGTGCCAGCAGCTTAAGGTGGCGGGACCAAGAGACCCAGTACTTC.

The chain carries TRBV27 and TRBJ1-1, with 7 nucleotides matching TRBD1. The CDR3 is 15 residues long. CDR1 and CDR2 from the germline V gene are MNHEY and SMNVEV (reference sequence). V gave up 2 bases and J gave up 7 bases; unmatched junction bases: 10. The CDR3 reads CASSLNPQGESEAFF. CDR3 coding DNA: TGTGCCAGCAGTTTAAATCCTCAGGGGGAAAGTGAAGCTTTCTTT.

The J gene is TRBJ2-2, the V gene TRBV5-4, with D perhaps TRBD2 (5 bases). Trimming pared 9 bases from V and 3 bases from J, leaving 15 bases between. The CDR3 consists of 14 residues. Per the germline V gene, CDR1 is SGHNT and CDR2 is YYREEE (reference sequence). The CDR3 sequence: CATGLVQDTGELFF. The CDR3 DNA reads as TGTGCCACCGGACTTGTCCAGGACACCGGGGAGCTGTTTTTT.

V and J are TRBV5-1 and TRBJ1-1, with TRBD1 as a possible D gene (5 bases). The V and J ends lost 2 bases and 5 bases respectively, with 13 bases between them. This CDR3 has 14 amino acids. Germline V lookup: CDR1 SGHRS, CDR2 YFSETQ. CDR3 region: CASSFQKGATEAFF. Written as DNA, the CDR3 is TGCGCCAGCAGCTTTCAGAAAGGGGCGACTGAAGCTTTCTTT.

The chain uses TRBV10-3 and TRBJ1-1; D may be TRBD1 (5 bases). V was shortened by 0 bases and J by 11 bases, with 13 bases between the two germline ends. The CDR3 runs to 13 residues. Germline CDR1 reads ENHRY; CDR2 reads SYGVKD. CDR3 coding DNA: TGTGCCATCAGTGAGTCCGCGGGGGGGGAGGCTTTCTTT. Translation gives CAISESAGGEAFF.

The rearrangement joins TRBV5-1 to TRBJ2-7, with a possible D match to TRBD1 (5 bases). Germline V gene lookup returns CDR1 SGHRS and CDR2 YFSETQ. Trimming stripped 0 bases from V and 3 bases from J, with 16 bases between. The CDR3 spans 16 residues. CDR3 sequence reads: CASSLGLQGTNYEQYF. CDR3 coding DNA: TGCGCCAGCAGCTTGGGCCTTCAGGGAACCAACTACGAGCAGTACTTC.

DNA for the CDR3: TGTGCCAGCAGTGAAGTGTCGTCCGAGTCACCCCTCCACTTT. Translating it yields CASSEVSSESPLHF. This chain joins TRBV2 and TRBJ1-6; no clear D. CDR3 length: 14 amino acids. V gave up 1 base and J gave up 10 bases, with 11 bases separating them. Per the germline V gene, CDR1 is SNHLY and CDR2 is FYNNEI.

The rearrangement joins TRBV5-1 to TRBJ1-4, with D unresolved. Germline CDR1 SGHRS, CDR2 YFSETQ. CDR3 length: 14 residues. Trimming removed 5 bases from V and 5 bases from J, with 13 bases in between. CDR3 amino acids: CASRPASENEKLFF. In DNA, the CDR3 is TGCGCCAGCAGGCCCGCCAGCGAGAATGAAAAACTGTTTTTT. The whole variable domain, filled in from reference TRBV5-1 and TRBJ1-4, reads KAGVTQTPRYLIKTRGQQVTLSCSPISGHRSVSWYQQTPGQGLQFLFEYFSETQRNKGNFPGRFSGRQFSNSRSEMNVSTLELGDSALYLCASRPASENEKLFFGSGTQLSVL.

The rearrangement uses TRBV28 and TRBJ2-1; TRBD1 aligns across 9 bases. J was trimmed by 1 base and V by 2 bases; bases with no gene match: 6. Germline CDR1 reads MDHEN; CDR2 reads SYDVKM. CDR3 length: 17 amino acids. The CDR3, as DNA: TGTGCCAGCAGTTTAGTCGCGACAGGGGGGTCCTACAATGAGCAGTTCTTC. This encodes CASSLVATGGSYNEQFF. The full variable domain, with the rest looked up from reference TRBV28 and TRBJ2-1, is DVKVTQSSRYLVKRTGEKVFLECVQDMDHENMFWYRQDPGLGLRLIYFSYDVKMKEKGDIPEGYSVSREKKERFSLILESASTNQTSMYLCASSLVATGGSYNEQFFGPGTRLTVL.

V gene TRBV5-1 combines with J gene TRBJ1-1, with 7 bases fitting TRBD1. From germline, CDR1 is SGHRS and CDR2 YFSETQ. This CDR3 contains 14 residues. V was pared by 2 bases and J by 3 bases, with 4 bases of the junction left unmatched. The CDR3 here is CASSFTGAHTEAFF. Here the CDR3 DNA reads TGCGCCAGCAGCTTTACAGGGGCCCACACTGAAGCTTTCTTT.

The rearrangement links TRBV5-1 to TRBJ1-1; D remains unclear. Germline CDR1 reads SGHRS; CDR2 reads YFSETQ. Trimming cost V 0 bases and J 1 base, with 7 bases left between them. The CDR3 spans 14 residues. The CDR3 loop reads CASSLARKNTEAFF. CDR3 coding DNA: TGCGCCAGCAGCTTGGCGCGAAAGAACACTGAAGCTTTCTTT. The complete variable domain, with remaining parts taken from reference TRBV5-1 and TRBJ1-1, reads KAGVTQTPRYLIKTRGQQVTLSCSPISGHRSVSWYQQTPGQGLQFLFEYFSETQRNKGNFPGRFSGRQFSNSRSEMNVSTLELGDSALYLCASSLARKNTEAFFGQGTRLTVV.

The chain has TRBV27 and TRBJ2-1, with a weak D call TRBD1 (6 bases). V shed 5 bases and J shed 6 bases, with 14 bases lying between them. CDR3 length equals 14 residues. CDR1 is MNHEY, CDR2 SMNVEV, per germline (reference sequence). The CDR3 coding sequence is TGTGCCAGCAGTCCGCCGGGACAAACCAATGAGCAGTTCTTC. The encoded protein is CASSPPGQTNEQFF.